The 21 T cell receptor beta chains below were found in one sample sequenced in a study of CD8 T cells in Susac syndrome. Random-hexamer reverse transcription was applied to roughly 0.45 to 1 ug RNA. TCRdb processed the immunoSEQ multiplex PCR reads anew with MiXCR; each CDR3 protein has one entry. The data contain some 190,000 distinct CDR3 sequences, roughly 94% of them singletons. The sequenced material came from CD4+ T cells from PBMCs. The receptors come from a human donor in good health.

This clonotype was recorded once. The chain uses TRBV5-1 and TRBJ2-1, with D possibly TRBD1 on 6 matching bases. The CDR3 runs 14 residues. V was clipped by 4 bases and J by 6 bases, with 14 bases between them. Germline V gives CDR1 SGHRS, CDR2 YFSETQ. CDR3: CASSRSTGPNEQFF. The CDR3 bases are TGCGCCAGCAGCCGCTCGACAGGACCCAATGAGCAGTTCTTC.

This clonotype was seen only a few times. This sequence joins TRBV28 and TRBJ2-1; D is perhaps TRBD2 (5 bases). The CDR3 runs 14 residues. V lost 2 bases to trimming and J lost 2 bases, with 7 bases between them. CDR1 is MDHEN and CDR2 is SYDVKM in the germline V gene. The CDR3 DNA reads TGTGCCAGCAGTTTAGCGGGTACCTACAATGAGCAGTTCTTC. Residues: CASSLAGTYNEQFF.

This clonotype came up once. The V gene is TRBV20-1, the J gene TRBJ2-7, with 16 bases matching TRBD2. This CDR3 region has 18 residues. Trimming took 1 base from V and 0 from J; bases not matched to a gene: 6. CDR1 is DFQATT, CDR2 SNEGSKA, per germline (reference sequence). The CDR3 loop is CSARGGLAGGRYSYEQYF. The CDR3 DNA is TGCAGTGCTAGAGGGGGACTAGCGGGAGGGCGGTACTCCTACGAGCAGTACTTC.

This clonotype has just one count. This chain joins TRBV7-2 and TRBJ2-1, with 8 bases matching TRBD2. V shed 1 base, J shed 10 bases, and the junction held 15 bases outside the gene matches. The CDR3 loop spans 17 amino acids. Germline V gene sequence: CDR1 SGHTA, CDR2 FQGNSA. In DNA form, the CDR3 reads TGTGCCAGCAGCTTAGTTGGTGGCAGCGGGAGTGGGGGAGAGCAGTTCTTC. Amino acid sequence: CASSLVGGSGSGGEQFF.

The chain carries TRBV29-1 and TRBJ2-7; TRBD2 agrees at 7 bases. Germline CDR1 reads SQVTM; CDR2 reads ANQGSEA. V gave up 6 bases and J gave up 0 bases; unmatched junction bases: 5. CDR3 length: 13 residues. The CDR3 loop reads CSVPGTTSYEQYF. CDR3 DNA sequence: TGCAGCGTCCCAGGGACTACCTCCTACGAGCAGTACTTC.

The chain has TRBV11-1 and TRBJ2-7, with 8 bases fitting TRBD1. This CDR3 region has 14 residues. Losses at the gene ends were 5 bases for V and 5 bases for J; bases not matched to a gene: 8. Germline V lookup: CDR1 SGHAT, CDR2 FQDESV (reference sequence). As DNA, the CDR3 is TGTGCCAGCAGCAAGGGACAGGCCCGCCACGAGCAGTACTTC. Encoded protein: CASSKGQARHEQYF.

This chain uses TRBV20-1 with TRBJ2-1, with TRBD1 identical over 9 bases. Germline V CDR1 and CDR2: DFQATT, SNEGSKA (reference sequence). V shed 5 bases, J shed 14 bases, and the junction held 4 bases outside the gene matches. The CDR3 extends over 10 amino acids. CDR3 nucleotides: TGCAGTGCTTCGGACAGGGGCGAGTTCTTC. Its translation: CSASDRGEFF.

The chain recombines TRBV29-1 with TRBJ1-2, with D possibly matching TRBD1 (6 bases). Trimming cost V 2 bases and J 8 bases, with 9 bases left between them. This CDR3 has 11 amino acids. The germline V gene encodes CDR1 SQVTM and CDR2 ANQGSEA. The CDR3: CSVEKGGGYTF. The CDR3, as DNA: TGCAGCGTTGAAAAGGGGGGCGGCTACACCTTC.

V usage is TRBV20-1 and J usage is TRBJ2-1; 10 bases line up with TRBD2. This CDR3 has 15 amino acids. The germline V gene has CDR1 DFQATT and CDR2 SNEGSKA (reference sequence). The J segment lost 12 bases and the V segment lost 0 bases, leaving 11 bases of the junction unmatched. CDR3 protein: CSARDRVAGGLGQFF. For the CDR3, the DNA is TGCAGTGCTAGAGATCGCGTAGCGGGAGGTTTAGGGCAGTTCTTC.

This chain links TRBV27 with TRBJ2-6; D is unclear. The length of the CDR3 is 14 residues. The V end was cut by 7 bases, the J end by 0 bases, with 7 bases between. Germline V lookup: CDR1 MNHEY, CDR2 SMNVEV (reference sequence). DNA for the CDR3: TGTGCCAGCAAGGCAGCCTCTGGGGCCAACGTCCTGACTTTC. Translation gives CASKAASGANVLTF.

V and J are TRBV20-1 and TRBJ1-5; possible D gene TRBD1, 5 bases. With 6 bases removed from V and 7 bases from J, the gap between germline ends came to 19 bases. This CDR3 spans 14 amino acids. Germline loops: CDR1 DFQATT, CDR2 SNEGSKA (reference sequence). CDR3 DNA sequence: TGCAGTGCCGACCTGGGGGGGGGAGGCCAGCCCCAGCATTTT. It translates to CSADLGGGGQPQHF.

This clonotype came up once. This chain joins TRBV20-1 and TRBJ1-5; D ambiguous. Trimming took 5 bases from V and 5 from J, leaving 13 bases between them. The CDR3 covers 13 residues. Germline assignment: CDR1 DFQATT and CDR2 SNEGSKA (reference sequence). The CDR3 bases are TGCAGTGCTGGTGGAAAATCGGATCAGCCCCAGCATTTT. It specifies CSAGGKSDQPQHF.

The chain uses TRBV19 and TRBJ1-5; TRBD1 agrees at 7 bases. CDR3 length equals 16 residues. V lost 6 bases, J lost 0 bases, and 8 bases stayed unmatched. Germline CDR1 reads LNHDA; CDR2 reads SQIVND (reference sequence). CDR3 sequence reads: CASSGTGTDSNQPQHF. CDR3 nucleotide sequence: TGTGCCAGTAGCGGTACCGGGACAGATAGCAATCAGCCCCAGCATTTT.

The V call is TRBV30, the J call TRBJ1-2; the D is unclear. The V gene lost 4 bases and the J gene lost 4 bases, with 13 bases spanning the gap. The CDR3 is 13 residues long. Germline V CDR1 and CDR2: GTSNPN, SVGIG (reference sequence). The CDR3, as DNA: TGTGCCTGGAAGGGCCAGAGCCTCTATGGCTACACCTTC. This gives the protein CAWKGQSLYGYTF.

The chain employs TRBV4-3 and TRBJ2-1; TRBD1 might be the D (5 bases). The CDR3 loop spans 14 amino acids. The germline gives CDR1 LGHNA, CDR2 YSLEER. Trimming removed 0 bases from V and 9 bases from J, with 12 bases in between. As DNA, the CDR3 is TGCGCCAGCAGCCAAGATTCAGGGTGGGGTGAGCAGTTCTTC. Translated, it gives CASSQDSGWGEQFF.

This chain joins TRBV27 and TRBJ1-5; tentative D call: TRBD1 (5 bases). Germline loops: CDR1 MNHEY, CDR2 SMNVEV (reference sequence). Between the trimmed V and J ends, which lost 5 bases and 9 bases, there was a span of 23 bases. The CDR3 totals 16 residues. The CDR3 here is CASSPRFGTETRPQHF. The CDR3, as DNA: TGTGCCAGCAGTCCCCGATTTGGGACCGAGACAAGGCCCCAGCATTTT.

This clonotype has a single count. The chain carries TRBV6-2 or TRBV6-3 and TRBJ1-2; D is uncertain. V was shortened by 6 bases and J by 0 bases, with 14 bases between the two germline ends. CDR1 is MNHEY and CDR2 is SVGEGT in the germline V gene. The length of the CDR3 is 15 residues. The CDR3 sequence: CASRVTTTSNYGYTF. CDR3 coding DNA: TGTGCCAGCAGGGTGACGACTACCTCTAACTATGGCTACACCTTC.

This chain uses TRBV18 with TRBJ2-7; 11 bases fit TRBD2. The V segment lost 1 base and the J segment 5 bases; nucleotides outside the gene matches: 7. The CDR3 consists of 16 residues. The germline gives CDR1 KGHSH, CDR2 LQKENI. The CDR3 here is CASSPLRTSGSHEQYF. The CDR3 nucleotides read TGTGCCAGCTCACCACTCCGCACTAGCGGGAGCCACGAGCAGTACTTC.

CDR3 loop: CSARKISTDTQYF. CDR3 nucleotide sequence: TGCAGTGCTAGAAAGATAAGCACAGATACGCAGTATTTT. This chain links TRBV20-1 with TRBJ2-3, with D hard to call. The CDR3 totals 13 residues. V was pared by 2 bases and J by 0 bases, with 6 bases between. From germline, CDR1 is DFQATT and CDR2 SNEGSKA (reference sequence).

The V gene is TRBV20-1, the J gene TRBJ1-2; D might be TRBD1 (5 bases). V lost 5 bases, J lost 4 bases, and 14 bases lay in between. The CDR3 extends over 13 amino acids. Germline CDR1 DFQATT, CDR2 SNEGSKA (reference sequence). CDR3 in amino acids: CSALATVIYGYTF. Here the CDR3 DNA reads TGCAGTGCTCTAGCGACAGTAATCTATGGCTACACCTTC.

This clonotype was recorded only once. V usage is TRBV9 and J usage is TRBJ1-1, with 7 nucleotides matching TRBD1. The length of the CDR3 is 15 residues. Germline-derived CDR1 and CDR2 are SGDLS and YYNGEE. J lost 5 bases, V lost 4 bases, and 11 bases had no gene match. CDR3 coding DNA: TGTGCCAGCAGCCCTCTGACAGGGCTTGGGACTGAAGCTTTCTTT. Amino acids: CASSPLTGLGTEAFF.